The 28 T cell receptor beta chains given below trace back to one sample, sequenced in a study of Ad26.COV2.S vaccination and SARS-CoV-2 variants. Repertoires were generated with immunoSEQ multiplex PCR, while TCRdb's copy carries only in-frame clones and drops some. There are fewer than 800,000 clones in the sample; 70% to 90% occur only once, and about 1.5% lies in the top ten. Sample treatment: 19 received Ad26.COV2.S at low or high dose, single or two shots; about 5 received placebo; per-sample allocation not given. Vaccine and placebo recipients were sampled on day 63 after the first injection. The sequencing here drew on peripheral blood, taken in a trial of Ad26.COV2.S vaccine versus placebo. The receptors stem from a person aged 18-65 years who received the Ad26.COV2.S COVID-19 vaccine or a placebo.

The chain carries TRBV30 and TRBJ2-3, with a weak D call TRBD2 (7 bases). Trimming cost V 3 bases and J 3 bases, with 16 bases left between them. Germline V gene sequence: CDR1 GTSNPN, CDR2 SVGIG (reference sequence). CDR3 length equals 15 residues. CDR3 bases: TGTGCCTGGAGCTTCGGGGGGCGGGAGACAGATACGCAGTATTTT. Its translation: CAWSFGGRETDTQYF.

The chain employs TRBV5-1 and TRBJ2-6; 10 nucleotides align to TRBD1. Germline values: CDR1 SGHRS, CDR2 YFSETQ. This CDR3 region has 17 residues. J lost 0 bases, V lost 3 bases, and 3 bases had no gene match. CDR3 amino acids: CASSSGTGDSGANVLTF. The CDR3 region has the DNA TGCGCCAGCAGCTCCGGGACAGGGGACTCTGGGGCCAACGTCCTGACTTTC.

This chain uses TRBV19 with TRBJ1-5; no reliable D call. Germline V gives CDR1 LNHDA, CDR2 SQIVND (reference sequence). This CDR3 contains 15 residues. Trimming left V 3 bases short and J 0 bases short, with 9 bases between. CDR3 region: CASSIEDASNQPQHF. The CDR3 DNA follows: TGTGCCAGTAGTATTGAGGACGCTAGCAATCAGCCCCAGCATTTT. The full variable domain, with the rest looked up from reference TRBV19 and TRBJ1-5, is DGGITQSPKYLFRKEGQNVTLSCEQNLNHDAMYWYRQDPGQGLRLIYYSQIVNDFQKGDIAEGYSVSREKKESFPLTVTSAQKNPTAFYLCASSIEDASNQPQHFGDGTRLSIL.

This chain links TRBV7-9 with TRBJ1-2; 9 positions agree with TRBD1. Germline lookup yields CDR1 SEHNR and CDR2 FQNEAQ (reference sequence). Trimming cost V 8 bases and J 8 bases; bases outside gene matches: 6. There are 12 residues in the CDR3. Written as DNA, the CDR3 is TGTGCCAGCGGACAGGGGTACTCGGGCTACACCTTC. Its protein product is CASGQGYSGYTF.

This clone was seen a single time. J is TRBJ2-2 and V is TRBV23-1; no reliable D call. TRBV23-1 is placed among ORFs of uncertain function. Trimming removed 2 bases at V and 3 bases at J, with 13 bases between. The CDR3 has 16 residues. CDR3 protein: CASSQPRPDYTGELFF. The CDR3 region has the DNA TGCGCCAGCAGTCAACCCCGGCCCGACTACACCGGGGAGCTGTTTTTT.

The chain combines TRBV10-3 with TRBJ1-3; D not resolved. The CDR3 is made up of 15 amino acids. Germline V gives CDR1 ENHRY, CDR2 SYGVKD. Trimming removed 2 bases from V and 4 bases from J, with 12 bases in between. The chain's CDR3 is CAISENRGVGNTIYF. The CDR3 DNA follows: TGTGCCATCAGTGAGAATCGGGGAGTGGGAAACACCATATATTTT.

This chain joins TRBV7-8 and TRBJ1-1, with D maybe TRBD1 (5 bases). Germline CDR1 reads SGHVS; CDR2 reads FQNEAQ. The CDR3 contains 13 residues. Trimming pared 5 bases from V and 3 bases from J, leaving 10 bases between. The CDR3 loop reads CASSRRDYTEAFF. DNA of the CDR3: TGTGCCAGCAGCCGGCGGGACTACACTGAAGCTTTCTTT.

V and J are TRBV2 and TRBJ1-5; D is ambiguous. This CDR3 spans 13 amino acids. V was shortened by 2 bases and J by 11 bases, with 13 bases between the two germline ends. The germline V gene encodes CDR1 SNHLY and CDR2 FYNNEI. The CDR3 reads CASSEMGAQSQHF. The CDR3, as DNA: TGTGCCAGCAGTGAAATGGGTGCCCAGTCCCAGCATTTT. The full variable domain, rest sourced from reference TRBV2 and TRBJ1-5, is EPEVTQTPSHQVTQMGQEVILRCVPISNHLYFYWYRQILGQKVEFLVSFYNNEISEKSEIFDDQFSVERPDGSNFTLKIRSTKLEDSAMYFCASSEMGAQSQHFGDGTRLSIL.

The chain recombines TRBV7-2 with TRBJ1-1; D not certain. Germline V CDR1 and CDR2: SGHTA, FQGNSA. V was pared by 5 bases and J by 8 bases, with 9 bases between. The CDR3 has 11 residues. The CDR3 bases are TGTGCCAGCAGCCAAGGCCTCGAAGCTTTCTTT. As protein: CASSQGLEAFF.

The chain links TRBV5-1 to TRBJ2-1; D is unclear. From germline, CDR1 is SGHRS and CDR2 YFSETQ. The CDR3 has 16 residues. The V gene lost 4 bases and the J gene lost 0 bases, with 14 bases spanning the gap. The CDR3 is CASSGPIKGSYNEQFF. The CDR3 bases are TGCGCCAGCAGCGGCCCCATAAAAGGCTCCTACAATGAGCAGTTCTTC.

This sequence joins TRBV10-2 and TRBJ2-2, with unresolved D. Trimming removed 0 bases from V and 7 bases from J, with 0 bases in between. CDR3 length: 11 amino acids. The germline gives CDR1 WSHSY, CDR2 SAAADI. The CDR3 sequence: CASSESGELFF. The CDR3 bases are TGCGCCAGCAGTGAGTCCGGGGAGCTGTTTTTT.

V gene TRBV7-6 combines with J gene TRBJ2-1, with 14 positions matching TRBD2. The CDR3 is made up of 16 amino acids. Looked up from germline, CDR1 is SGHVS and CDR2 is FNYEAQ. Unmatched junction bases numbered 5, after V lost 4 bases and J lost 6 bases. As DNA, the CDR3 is TGTGCCAGCAGCTCGCAGGGACTAGCGGGAGTCAATGAGCAGTTCTTC. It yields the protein CASSSQGLAGVNEQFF.

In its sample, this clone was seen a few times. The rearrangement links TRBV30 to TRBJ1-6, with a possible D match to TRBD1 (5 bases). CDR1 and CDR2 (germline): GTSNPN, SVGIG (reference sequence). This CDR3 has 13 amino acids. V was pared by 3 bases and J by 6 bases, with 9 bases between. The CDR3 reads CAWRVGANSPLHF. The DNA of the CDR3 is TGTGCCTGGAGGGTCGGGGCTAATTCACCCCTCCACTTT.

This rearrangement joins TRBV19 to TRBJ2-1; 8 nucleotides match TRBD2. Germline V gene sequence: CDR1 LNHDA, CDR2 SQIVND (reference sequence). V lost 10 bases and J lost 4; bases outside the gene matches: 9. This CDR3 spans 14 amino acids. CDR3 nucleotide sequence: TGTGCCACCAAACGGGTAGCGGGATACAATGAGCAGTTCTTC. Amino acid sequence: CATKRVAGYNEQFF.

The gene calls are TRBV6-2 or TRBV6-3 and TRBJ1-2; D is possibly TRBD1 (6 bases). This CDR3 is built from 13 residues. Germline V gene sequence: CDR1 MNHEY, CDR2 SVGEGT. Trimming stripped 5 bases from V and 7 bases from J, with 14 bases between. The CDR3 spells CASSSLTGLGYTF. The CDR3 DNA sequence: TGTGCCAGCAGTAGTCTTACAGGGCTTGGCTACACCTTC.

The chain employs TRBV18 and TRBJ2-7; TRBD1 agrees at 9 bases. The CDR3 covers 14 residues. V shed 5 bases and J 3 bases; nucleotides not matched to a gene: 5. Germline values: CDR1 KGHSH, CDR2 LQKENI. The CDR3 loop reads CASSSQGAIYEQYF. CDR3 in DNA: TGTGCCAGCTCATCACAGGGGGCTATCTACGAGCAGTACTTC. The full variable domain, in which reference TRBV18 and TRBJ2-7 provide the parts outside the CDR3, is NAGVMQNPRHLVRRRGQEARLRCSPMKGHSHVYWYRQLPEEGLKFMVYLQKENIIDESGMPKERFSAEFPKEGPSILRIQQVVRGDSAAYFCASSSQGAIYEQYFGPGTRLTVT.

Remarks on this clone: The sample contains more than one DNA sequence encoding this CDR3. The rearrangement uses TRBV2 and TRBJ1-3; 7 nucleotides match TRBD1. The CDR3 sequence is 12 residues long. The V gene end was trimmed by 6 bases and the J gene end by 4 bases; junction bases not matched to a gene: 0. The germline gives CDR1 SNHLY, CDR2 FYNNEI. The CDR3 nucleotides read TGTGCCAGCAGGGACAGGGGAAACACCATATATTTT. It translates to CASRDRGNTIYF.

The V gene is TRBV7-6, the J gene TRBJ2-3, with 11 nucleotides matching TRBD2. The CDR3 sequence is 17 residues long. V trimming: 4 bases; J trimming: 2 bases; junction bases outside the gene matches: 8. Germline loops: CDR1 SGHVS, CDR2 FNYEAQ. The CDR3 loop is CASSWASGGWATDTQYF. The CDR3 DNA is TGTGCCAGCAGCTGGGCTAGCGGGGGGTGGGCCACAGATACGCAGTATTTT.

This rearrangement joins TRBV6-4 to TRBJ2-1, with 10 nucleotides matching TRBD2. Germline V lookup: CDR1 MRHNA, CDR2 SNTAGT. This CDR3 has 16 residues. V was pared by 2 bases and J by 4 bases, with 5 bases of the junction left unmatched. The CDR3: CASSDDPSGGYNEQFF. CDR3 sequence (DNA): TGTGCCAGCAGTGACGATCCTAGCGGGGGATACAATGAGCAGTTCTTC.

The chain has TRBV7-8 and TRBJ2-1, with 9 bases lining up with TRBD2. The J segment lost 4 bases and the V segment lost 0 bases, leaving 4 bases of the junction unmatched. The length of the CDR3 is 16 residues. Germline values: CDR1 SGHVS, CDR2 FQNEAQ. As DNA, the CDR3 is TGTGCCAGCAGCTTAGCGGTGACTAGCGGTTACAATGAGCAGTTCTTC. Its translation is CASSLAVTSGYNEQFF.

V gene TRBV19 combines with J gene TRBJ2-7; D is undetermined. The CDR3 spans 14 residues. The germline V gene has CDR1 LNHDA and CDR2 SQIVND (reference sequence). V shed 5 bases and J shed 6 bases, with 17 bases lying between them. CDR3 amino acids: CASSPVYKDVEQYF. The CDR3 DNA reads TGTGCCAGTAGTCCGGTCTATAAAGATGTCGAGCAGTACTTC.

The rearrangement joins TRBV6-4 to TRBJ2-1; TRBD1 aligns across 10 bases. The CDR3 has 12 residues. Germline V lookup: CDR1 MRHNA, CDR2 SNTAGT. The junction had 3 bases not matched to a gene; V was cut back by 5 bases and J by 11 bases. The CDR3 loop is CASSTGQGKQFF. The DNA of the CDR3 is TGTGCCAGCAGTACGGGACAGGGGAAGCAGTTCTTC.

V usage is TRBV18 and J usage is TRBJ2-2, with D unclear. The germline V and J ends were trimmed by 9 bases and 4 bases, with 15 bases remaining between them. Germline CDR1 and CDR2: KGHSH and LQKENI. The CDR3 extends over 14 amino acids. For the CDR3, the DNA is TGTGCCAGTTTCTGGACGGCGAGCACCGGGGAGCTGTTTTTT. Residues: CASFWTASTGELFF.

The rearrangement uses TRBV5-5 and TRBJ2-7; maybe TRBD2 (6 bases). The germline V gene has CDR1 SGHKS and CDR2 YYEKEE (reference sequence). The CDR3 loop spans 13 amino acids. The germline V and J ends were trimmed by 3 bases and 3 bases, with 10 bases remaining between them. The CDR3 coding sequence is TGTGCCAGCAGCTCGGCGGGGATCTACGAGCAGTACTTC. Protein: CASSSAGIYEQYF. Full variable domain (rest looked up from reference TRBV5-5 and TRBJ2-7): DAGVTQSPTHLIKTRGQQVTLRCSPISGHKSVSWYQQVLGQGPQFIFQYYEKEERGRGNFPDRFSARQFPNYSSELNVNALLLGDSALYLCASSSAGIYEQYFGPGTRLTVT.

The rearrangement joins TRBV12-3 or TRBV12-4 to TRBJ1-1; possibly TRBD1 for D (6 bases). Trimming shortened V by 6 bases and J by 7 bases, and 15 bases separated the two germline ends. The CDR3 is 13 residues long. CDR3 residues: CASSPRGPGEAFF. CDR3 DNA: TGTGCCAGCAGCCCCAGGGGACCGGGTGAAGCTTTCTTT.

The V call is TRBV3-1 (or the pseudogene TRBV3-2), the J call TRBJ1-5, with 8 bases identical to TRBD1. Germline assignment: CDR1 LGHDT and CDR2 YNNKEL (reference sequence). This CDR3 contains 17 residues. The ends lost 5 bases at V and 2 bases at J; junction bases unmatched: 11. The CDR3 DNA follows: TGTGCCAGCAGCTCCGGACAGGGAGGATTCGGCAATCAGCCCCAGCATTTT. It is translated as CASSSGQGGFGNQPQHF.

This CDR3 reads CASSLDPRSASNILGYTF. CDR3 nucleotides: TGCGCCAGCAGCTTGGACCCCAGGAGCGCCTCCAATATCCTTGGCTACACCTTC. This chain links TRBV5-1 with TRBJ1-2; unclear D gene. This CDR3 is built from 18 residues. V was pared by 0 bases and J by 7 bases, with 25 bases between. In germline, CDR1 is SGHRS, CDR2 YFSETQ.

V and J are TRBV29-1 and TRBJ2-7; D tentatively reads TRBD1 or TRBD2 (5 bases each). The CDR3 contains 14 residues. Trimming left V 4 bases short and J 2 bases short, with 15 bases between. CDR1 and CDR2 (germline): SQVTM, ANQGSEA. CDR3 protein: CSVAGDPFPYEQYF. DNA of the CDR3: TGCAGCGTTGCCGGGGACCCCTTCCCCTACGAGCAGTACTTC.